One TCR beta chain is described in this entry. The sample belongs to a study of neoadjuvant anti-PD-1 for oral cavity cancer. The germline V gene has CDR1 ENHRY and CDR2 SYGVKD. Losses at the gene ends were 0 bases for V and 1 base for J; bases not matched to a gene: 11. This CDR3 has 19 residues. TCRdb's copy holds only in-frame clones and misses some; the assay was immunoSEQ multiplex PCR. The sample lists several thousand clones, roughly 70% seen once, with around 3.1% in the top ten. This TCR derives from a person between 40 and 79 years old with oral cavity squamous cell carcinoma. Sequences were derived from PBMCs, sampled before nivolumab (anti-PD-1) treatment. The gene calls are TRBV10-3 and TRBJ1-1; 10 positions agree with TRBD1. The DNA for the CDR3 is TGTGCCATCAGTGAGTCAGTTATAGGACAGGGGGGAGAGAACACTGAAGCTTTCTTT. This codes for CAISESVIGQGGENTEAFF.